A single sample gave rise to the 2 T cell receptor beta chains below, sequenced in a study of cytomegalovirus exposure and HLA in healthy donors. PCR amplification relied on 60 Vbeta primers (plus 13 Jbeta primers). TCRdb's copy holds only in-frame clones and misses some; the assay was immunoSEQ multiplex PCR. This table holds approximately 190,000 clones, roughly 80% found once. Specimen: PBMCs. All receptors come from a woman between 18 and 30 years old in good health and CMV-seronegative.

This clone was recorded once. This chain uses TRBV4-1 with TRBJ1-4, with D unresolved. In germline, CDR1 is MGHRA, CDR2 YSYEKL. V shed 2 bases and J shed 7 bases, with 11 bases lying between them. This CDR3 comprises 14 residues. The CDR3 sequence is CASSQPGMGEKLFF. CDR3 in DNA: TGCGCCAGCAGCCAACCCGGGATGGGTGAAAAACTGTTTTTT.

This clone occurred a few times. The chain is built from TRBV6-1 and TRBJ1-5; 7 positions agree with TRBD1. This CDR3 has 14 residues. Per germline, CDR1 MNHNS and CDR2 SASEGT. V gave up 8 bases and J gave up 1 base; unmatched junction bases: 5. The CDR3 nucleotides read TGTGCCAGCGGAGGGGGCAGGAGCAATCAGCCCCAGCATTTT. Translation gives CASGGGRSNQPQHF.